These T cell receptor beta chains were read from a single sample in a study of T cell responses to AZD1222 COVID-19 vaccine. Data came from immunoSEQ multiplex PCR; TCRdb stores just in-frame clones and leaves some out. The sample lists under 200,000 clones; roughly 90% were seen once. This material consisted of peripheral blood, taken 28 days after the second AZD1222 dose. These TCRs come from an adult who received the AZD1222 COVID-19 vaccine. Both conserved end residues are part of each CDR3. The order of the fields is CDR3 DNA, CDR3 protein, D gene, V gene, J gene, clone size. A D gene is named only where the DNA matches it firmly. Size is stated for part of the rows, as once, few or many counts, or as a class when the clone is expanded.

DNA: TGTGCCAGCAGCCTTGACATTGTTGGAAACACCATATATTTT
CDR3: CASSLDIVGNTIYF
D: -
V: TRBV5-4
J: TRBJ1-3
size: -

DNA: TGTGCCAGCAGCTTCACCGCGGGGGGGCTCGAGCAGTACTTC
CDR3: CASSFTAGGLEQYF
D: TRBD2
V: TRBV7-9
J: TRBJ2-7
size: -

DNA: TGCGCCAGCAGTGACCCCTTCAGGGTAAACGAGCAGTACTTC
CDR3: CASSDPFRVNEQYF
D: -
V: TRBV10-2
J: TRBJ2-7
size: -

DNA: TGTGCCAGCTCACCACCGGGGACTCTGAGCTCCGGGGAGCTGTTTTTT
CDR3: CASSPPGTLSSGELFF
D: -
V: TRBV18
J: TRBJ2-2
size: -

DNA: TGTGCCAGCAGCTTAGACGGGTCCGACCGGCAGTACTTC
CDR3: CASSLDGSDRQYF
D: -
V: TRBV7-8
J: TRBJ2-7
size: -

DNA: TGTGCCATCTGGTCAGGGCGCAATCAGCCCCAGCATTTT
CDR3: CAIWSGRNQPQHF
D: -
V: TRBV2
J: TRBJ1-5
size: -

DNA: TGTGCAAGCTCTGGAAACACCATATATTTT
CDR3: CASSGNTIYF
D: -
V: TRBV9
J: TRBJ1-3
size: -

DNA: TGTGCCAGCAGACCCTTGGGGGACACCCGCTCCTACAATGAGCAGTTCTTC
CDR3: CASRPLGDTRSYNEQFF
D: -
V: TRBV21-1
J: TRBJ2-1
size: -

DNA: TGTGCCAGCTCATCTAAAGAGACCCAGTACTTC
CDR3: CASSSKETQYF
D: -
V: TRBV18
J: TRBJ2-5
size: -

DNA: TGTGCCAGCAGTGACATCGCAGGGGTGAAAGGTCCCACAGATACGCAGTATTTT
CDR3: CASSDIAGVKGPTDTQYF
D: -
V: TRBV6-1
J: TRBJ2-3
size: -

DNA: TGCAGCGTTGCGAAGGGGGGGGTCGGCACTGAAGCTTTCTTT
CDR3: CSVAKGGVGTEAFF
D: -
V: TRBV29-1
J: TRBJ1-1
size: -

DNA: TGTGCCAGCAGTTTAAATTACATCAGTGGCTACACCTTC
CDR3: CASSLNYISGYTF
D: -
V: TRBV27
J: TRBJ1-2
size: -

DNA: TGCGCCAGCAGCTTGGGCGCGATACAAGAGACCCAGTACTTC
CDR3: CASSLGAIQETQYF
D: -
V: TRBV5-1
J: TRBJ2-5
size: -

DNA: TGTGCCAGTACGAGGAATTACGGTGAAAAACTGTTTTTT
CDR3: CASTRNYGEKLFF
D: -
V: TRBV19
J: TRBJ1-4
size: -

DNA: TGTGCCAGCAGTTCCGCCACGGGAAACACCATATATTTT
CDR3: CASSSATGNTIYF
D: -
V: TRBV6-5
J: TRBJ1-3
size: -

DNA: TGCAGCGTTGAAAGCGGTAAGGGCACTGAAGCTTTCTTT
CDR3: CSVESGKGTEAFF
D: -
V: TRBV29-1
J: TRBJ1-1
size: -

DNA: TGTGCCAGTAGTACAAGGGACAGTCGGGCCCTCCACTTT
CDR3: CASSTRDSRALHF
D: TRBD1
V: TRBV19
J: TRBJ1-6
size: -

DNA: TGTGCCAGCAGCTTCCCGGCTAGCGGGGGCCTATACTCCTACGAGCAGTACTTC
CDR3: CASSFPASGGLYSYEQYF
D: TRBD2
V: TRBV7-2
J: TRBJ2-7
size: -

DNA: TGTGCCAGCACTATTTTCGGGGGCTCCTACGAGCAGTACTTC
CDR3: CASTIFGGSYEQYF
D: -
V: TRBV27
J: TRBJ2-7
size: -

DNA: TGTGCCAGCAGCTTAGGACCCTACAATGAGCAGTTCTTC
CDR3: CASSLGPYNEQFF
D: -
V: TRBV7-2
J: TRBJ2-1
size: -

DNA: TGTGCCAGCAGTGCAAACTCGGCGGGGGGCCCTTACTACAATGAGCAGTTCTTC
CDR3: CASSANSAGGPYYNEQFF
D: TRBD2
V: TRBV6-1
J: TRBJ2-1
size: -

DNA: TGCGCCAGCAGCCACGGACAGGGCTACGAGCAGTACTTC
CDR3: CASSHGQGYEQYF
D: TRBD1
V: TRBV4-3
J: TRBJ2-7
size: few

DNA: TGTGCTAGTGGCCTGGGACAGCTCATGAACACTGAAGCTTTCTTT
CDR3: CASGLGQLMNTEAFF
D: TRBD1
V: TRBV12-5
J: TRBJ1-1
size: once

DNA: TGTGCCAGCAGCGGGGCAGCGAACTATGGCTACACCTTC
CDR3: CASSGAANYGYTF
D: -
V: TRBV4-2
J: TRBJ1-2
size: few

DNA: TGTGCCAGCAGCTTCGGGAAGGTCGAAAAACTGTTTTTT
CDR3: CASSFGKVEKLFF
D: -
V: TRBV7-9
J: TRBJ1-4
size: -

DNA: TGTGCCAGCAGCCCACCCCGGACAGGGAGGACTGAAGCTTTCTTT
CDR3: CASSPPRTGRTEAFF
D: TRBD1
V: TRBV3-1/TRBV3-2
J: TRBJ1-1
size: few

DNA: TGTGCCAGCAAACGGGACGACAGACCTAATTCACCCCTCCACTTT
CDR3: CASKRDDRPNSPLHF
D: -
V: TRBV7-6
J: TRBJ1-6
size: -

DNA: TGTGCCAGCAGTCGGATATTCCAGGGAAGCTCCTACAATGAGCAGTTCTTC
CDR3: CASSRIFQGSSYNEQFF
D: -
V: TRBV7-2
J: TRBJ2-1
size: -

DNA: TGTGCCACCTCCACGATCGGCAGATCCTACGAGCAGTACTTC
CDR3: CATSTIGRSYEQYF
D: -
V: TRBV24-1
J: TRBJ2-7
size: -

DNA: TGTGCCTCCGCTGAGGGACGCGGTATGGAAAAACTGTTTTTT
CDR3: CASAEGRGMEKLFF
D: -
V: TRBV10-3
J: TRBJ1-4
size: -

DNA: TGTGCCAGCAGCTCAGACAGGACCGAGACCCAGTACTTC
CDR3: CASSSDRTETQYF
D: -
V: TRBV11-2
J: TRBJ2-5
size: -

DNA: TGTGCCTGGAGCAGACAGGGGGGCACTGAAGCTTTCTTT
CDR3: CAWSRQGGTEAFF
D: TRBD1
V: TRBV30
J: TRBJ1-1
size: -